The 25 T cell receptor beta chains below were found in one sample sequenced in a study of blood T cell repertoires in COVID-19. Profiling relied on immunoSEQ multiplex PCR, and the TCRdb table lists in-frame clones only, not all of them. Here the sample spans about 220,000 clones, about 79% being singletons. The sample comprised PBMCs or T cells enriched from blood (not recorded which). These receptors came from a woman aged 55-75 years who had recovered from COVID-19.

The chain links TRBV7-8 to TRBJ2-2, with 9 bases that match TRBD2. CDR1 and CDR2 from the germline V gene are SGHVS and FQNEAQ. V lost 2 bases, J lost 0 bases, and 7 bases stayed unmatched. CDR3 length: 18 residues. The CDR3 here is CASSLPGSGGSNTGELFF. The DNA for the CDR3 is TGTGCCAGCAGCTTACCGGGTAGCGGGGGATCGAACACCGGGGAGCTGTTTTTT.

This clone occurred a few times. This chain links TRBV7-3 with TRBJ1-1; D ambiguous. In germline, CDR1 is SGHTA, CDR2 FQGTGA. There are 15 residues in the CDR3. V was clipped by 7 bases and J by 3 bases, with 18 bases between them. In DNA, the CDR3 is TGTGCCAGCACCAAGGGAGCCGCAGAGCACACTGAAGCTTTCTTT. Protein product: CASTKGAAEHTEAFF.

The CDR3 DNA reads TGTGCCAGCAGCCGCGGACAGGGGGCGTTAAGTTCCTACGAGCAGTACTTC. It codes for CASSRGQGALSSYEQYF. The rearrangement links TRBV14 to TRBJ2-7; TRBD1 matches 11 bases. This CDR3 is built from 17 residues. J lost 1 base, V lost 4 bases, and 9 bases had no gene match. Germline assignment: CDR1 SGHDN and CDR2 FVKESK.

The gene calls are TRBV5-1 and TRBJ1-2; tentatively, D is TRBD1 (6 bases). Germline V gene data show CDR1 as SGHRS and CDR2 as YFSETQ. The V end was cut by 5 bases, the J end by 6 bases, with 14 bases between. CDR3 length equals 13 residues. CDR3 nucleotides: TGCGCCAGCAGTCGGGGGGCAATGGATGGCTACACCTTC. Residues: CASSRGAMDGYTF.

The rearrangement joins TRBV5-4 to TRBJ1-6; tentative D call: TRBD1 (5 bases). Germline V gene sequence: CDR1 SGHNT, CDR2 YYREEE (reference sequence). The V and J ends lost 1 base and 7 bases respectively, with 15 bases between them. The CDR3 covers 16 residues. This chain's CDR3 is CASSLMGQGGNSPLHF. The CDR3 DNA sequence: TGTGCCAGCAGCTTGATGGGTCAGGGCGGAAATTCACCCCTCCACTTT.

The chain recombines TRBV12-5 with TRBJ2-4; 7 nucleotides line up with TRBD2. The CDR3 runs 16 residues. V lost 7 bases, J lost 0 bases, and 9 bases stayed unmatched. Germline values: CDR1 LGHNT, CDR2 FRNRAP. The CDR3 here is CASVPWGGEAKNIQYF. CDR3 DNA: TGTGCTAGTGTCCCATGGGGGGGGGAAGCCAAAAACATTCAGTACTTC.

The rearrangement links TRBV19 to TRBJ2-3; TRBD2 might be the D (6 bases). Trimming stripped 4 bases from V and 6 bases from J, with 17 bases between. Germline V lookup: CDR1 LNHDA, CDR2 SQIVND (reference sequence). This CDR3 is built from 15 residues. CDR3 in DNA: TGTGCCAGTAGTAGGCCCCGGGAGATCACGGATACGCAGTATTTT. Translating it yields CASSRPREITDTQYF. The full variable domain, with the rest looked up from reference TRBV19 and TRBJ2-3, is DGGITQSPKYLFRKEGQNVTLSCEQNLNHDAMYWYRQDPGQGLRLIYYSQIVNDFQKGDIAEGYSVSREKKESFPLTVTSAQKNPTAFYLCASSRPREITDTQYFGPGTRLTVL.

The chain uses TRBV6-5 and TRBJ1-2; the D gene is possibly TRBD1 (5 bases). V shed 2 bases and J shed 4 bases, with 5 bases lying between them. Germline assignment: CDR1 MNHEY and CDR2 SVGAGI. This CDR3 region has 12 residues. CDR3 sequence: CASSYRGYGYTF. The CDR3 nucleotides read TGTGCCAGCAGTTACAGGGGCTATGGCTACACCTTC.

This clone was seen repeatedly, ten times or more. The CDR3 region is CASTGQGEGYGYTF. CDR3 coding DNA: TGTGCCAGCACCGGACAGGGGGAGGGATATGGCTACACCTTC. J is TRBJ1-2 and V is TRBV7-9, with 10 nucleotides matching TRBD1. Trimming cost V 7 bases and J 5 bases; bases outside gene matches: 7. The CDR3 length is 14 residues. Germline V CDR1 and CDR2: SEHNR, FQNEAQ (reference sequence).

The rearrangement links TRBV6-1 to TRBJ2-7; no clear D. This CDR3 has 12 amino acids. The germline V gene encodes CDR1 MNHNS and CDR2 SASEGT. The ends were cut back, 1 base at V and 3 bases at J, with 4 bases in the middle. CDR3 sequence reads: CASSEGGYEQYF. The CDR3 bases are TGTGCCAGCAGTGAAGGCGGCTACGAGCAGTACTTC.

This chain connects TRBV6-5 to TRBJ1-5, with D unresolved. The CDR3 is 14 residues long. Trimming pared 5 bases from V and 2 bases from J, leaving 10 bases between. Germline V gives CDR1 MNHEY, CDR2 SVGAGI. This CDR3 reads CASSPSGGNQPQHF. The CDR3 DNA reads TGTGCCAGCAGTCCGAGCGGTGGCAATCAGCCCCAGCATTTT.

This clone came up once. The chain is built from TRBV10-3 and TRBJ2-4, with D unresolved. The ends were cut back, 6 bases at V and 0 bases at J, with 9 bases in the middle. Per the germline V gene, CDR1 is ENHRY and CDR2 is SYGVKD. CDR3 size: 14 residues. CDR3 region: CAISPQLAKNIQYF. The CDR3 DNA reads as TGTGCCATCAGCCCACAGCTAGCCAAAAACATTCAGTACTTC.

This chain joins TRBV19 and TRBJ1-6; D is perhaps TRBD1 (6 bases). This CDR3 spans 16 amino acids. Germline CDR1 LNHDA, CDR2 SQIVND (reference sequence). V lost 3 bases and J 7 bases, leaving 16 bases between the germline ends. The CDR3 sequence is CASSILGGGLNSPLHF. The CDR3 coding sequence is TGTGCCAGTAGTATTCTAGGCGGGGGGCTAAATTCACCCCTCCACTTT.

The rearrangement joins TRBV7-6 to TRBJ2-6; D call uncertain. The germline V and J ends were trimmed by 4 bases and 3 bases, with 10 bases remaining between them. The germline V gene has CDR1 SGHVS and CDR2 FNYEAQ. The CDR3 loop spans 15 amino acids. CDR3 residues: CASSSNSGGANVLTF. DNA for the CDR3: TGTGCCAGCAGCTCTAACTCCGGTGGGGCCAACGTCCTGACTTTC.

The genes are TRBV5-1 and TRBJ1-3, with D possibly being TRBD1 (6 bases). This CDR3 comprises 16 residues. Trimming took 3 bases from V and 1 from J, leaving 14 bases between them. Germline V gene lookup returns CDR1 SGHRS and CDR2 YFSETQ. CDR3 residues: CASSWTSQGSGNTIYF. CDR3 coding DNA: TGCGCCAGCAGCTGGACCTCGCAGGGGTCTGGAAACACCATATATTTT.

V usage is TRBV5-1 and J usage is TRBJ2-7; 11 bases line up with TRBD1. After removal of 4 bases from V and 2 bases from J, the junction contained 8 bases not matched to a gene. The germline V gene has CDR1 SGHRS and CDR2 YFSETQ. This CDR3 has 16 residues. The CDR3 loop is CASSREGTGGPYEQYF. For the CDR3, the DNA is TGCGCCAGCAGCCGGGAGGGGACAGGGGGTCCCTACGAGCAGTACTTC.

The chain combines TRBV7-9 with TRBJ1-2; maybe TRBD1 (5 bases). This CDR3 comprises 15 residues. V lost 5 bases and J lost 4, with 17 bases in between. In germline, CDR1 is SEHNR, CDR2 FQNEAQ (reference sequence). DNA of the CDR3: TGTGCCAGCAGCCAACACGGGACGGAGGGCTATGGCTACACCTTC. Translating it yields CASSQHGTEGYGYTF.

This chain uses TRBV29-1 with TRBJ2-2; 14 bases align to TRBD2. Germline trimming cut 1 base from V and 3 bases from J; bases unmatched to any gene: 7. The V gene's germline CDR1 is SQVTM and CDR2 ANQGSEA. This CDR3 region has 18 residues. CDR3 region: CSVEAPRLAGGHTGELFF. For the CDR3, the DNA is TGCAGCGTTGAAGCCCCTAGACTAGCGGGGGGGCACACCGGGGAGCTGTTTTTT.

This chain connects TRBV11-2 to TRBJ1-1; 9 bases are a match to TRBD1. CDR1 SGHAT and CDR2 FQNNGV come from the germline V gene. The trim removed 5 bases at V and 2 bases at J, leaving 3 bases unmatched. This CDR3 region has 14 residues. The CDR3 protein is CASSPGQGNTEAFF. For the CDR3, the DNA is TGTGCCAGCAGCCCGGGACAGGGTAACACTGAAGCTTTCTTT.

The chain recombines TRBV19 with TRBJ1-2, with D perhaps matching TRBD1 (6 bases). CDR1 and CDR2 from the germline V gene are LNHDA and SQIVND (reference sequence). Trimming removed 4 bases at V and 4 bases at J, with 16 bases between. The length of the CDR3 is 15 residues. CDR3 DNA sequence: TGTGCCAGTAGTAGCGATGCTCGACAGGCCTATGGCTACACCTTC. Protein product: CASSSDARQAYGYTF.

The rearrangement uses TRBV7-2 and TRBJ2-4, with a possible D match to TRBD1 (5 bases). The ends were cut back, 5 bases at V and 5 bases at J, with 13 bases in the middle. Per germline, CDR1 SGHTA and CDR2 FQGNSA. The CDR3 runs to 14 residues. The CDR3 sequence: CASSLLRGENIQYF. CDR3 nucleotide sequence: TGTGCCAGCAGCCTCCTAAGGGGCGAAAACATTCAGTACTTC.

This sequence joins TRBV5-5 and TRBJ2-3, with D hard to call. Trimming left V 6 bases short and J 0 bases short, with 11 bases between. The CDR3 consists of 14 residues. Germline values: CDR1 SGHKS, CDR2 YYEKEE (reference sequence). In DNA form, the CDR3 reads TGTGCCAGCACGGTTGAGGCTAGCACAGATACGCAGTATTTT. Its translation: CASTVEASTDTQYF.

This chain uses TRBV19 with TRBJ1-1; 7 bases are a match to TRBD1. With 1 base clipped from V and 4 bases from J, the junction kept 6 bases outside the gene matches. The CDR3 consists of 15 residues. The germline V gene has CDR1 LNHDA and CDR2 SQIVND (reference sequence). The CDR3 bases are TGTGCCAGTAGTATAGTACTGGCAGGGGGCACTGAAGCTTTCTTT. Translation: CASSIVLAGGTEAFF.

The rearrangement links TRBV3-1 (or the pseudogene TRBV3-2) to TRBJ2-7; D might be TRBD1 (6 bases). Germline V CDR1 and CDR2: LGHDT, YNNKEL (reference sequence). V lost 1 base to trimming and J lost 4 bases, with 14 bases between them. This CDR3 contains 15 residues. CDR3 bases: TGTGCCAGCAGCCAAGGAGGACAGAAATTTTACGAGCAGTACTTC. Residues: CASSQGGQKFYEQYF.

This clone is a singleton in its sample. J is TRBJ2-1 and V is TRBV19; 10 nucleotides line up with TRBD2. Per germline, CDR1 LNHDA and CDR2 SQIVND (reference sequence). Unmatched junction bases numbered 5, after V lost 3 bases and J lost 3 bases. This CDR3 is built from 16 residues. The CDR3 spells CASSMRLAGVYNEQFF. Here the CDR3 DNA reads TGTGCCAGTAGTATGCGACTAGCGGGCGTCTACAATGAGCAGTTCTTC. The full variable domain, its missing parts supplied by reference TRBV19 and TRBJ2-1, is DGGITQSPKYLFRKEGQNVTLSCEQNLNHDAMYWYRQDPGQGLRLIYYSQIVNDFQKGDIAEGYSVSREKKESFPLTVTSAQKNPTAFYLCASSMRLAGVYNEQFFGPGTRLTVL.